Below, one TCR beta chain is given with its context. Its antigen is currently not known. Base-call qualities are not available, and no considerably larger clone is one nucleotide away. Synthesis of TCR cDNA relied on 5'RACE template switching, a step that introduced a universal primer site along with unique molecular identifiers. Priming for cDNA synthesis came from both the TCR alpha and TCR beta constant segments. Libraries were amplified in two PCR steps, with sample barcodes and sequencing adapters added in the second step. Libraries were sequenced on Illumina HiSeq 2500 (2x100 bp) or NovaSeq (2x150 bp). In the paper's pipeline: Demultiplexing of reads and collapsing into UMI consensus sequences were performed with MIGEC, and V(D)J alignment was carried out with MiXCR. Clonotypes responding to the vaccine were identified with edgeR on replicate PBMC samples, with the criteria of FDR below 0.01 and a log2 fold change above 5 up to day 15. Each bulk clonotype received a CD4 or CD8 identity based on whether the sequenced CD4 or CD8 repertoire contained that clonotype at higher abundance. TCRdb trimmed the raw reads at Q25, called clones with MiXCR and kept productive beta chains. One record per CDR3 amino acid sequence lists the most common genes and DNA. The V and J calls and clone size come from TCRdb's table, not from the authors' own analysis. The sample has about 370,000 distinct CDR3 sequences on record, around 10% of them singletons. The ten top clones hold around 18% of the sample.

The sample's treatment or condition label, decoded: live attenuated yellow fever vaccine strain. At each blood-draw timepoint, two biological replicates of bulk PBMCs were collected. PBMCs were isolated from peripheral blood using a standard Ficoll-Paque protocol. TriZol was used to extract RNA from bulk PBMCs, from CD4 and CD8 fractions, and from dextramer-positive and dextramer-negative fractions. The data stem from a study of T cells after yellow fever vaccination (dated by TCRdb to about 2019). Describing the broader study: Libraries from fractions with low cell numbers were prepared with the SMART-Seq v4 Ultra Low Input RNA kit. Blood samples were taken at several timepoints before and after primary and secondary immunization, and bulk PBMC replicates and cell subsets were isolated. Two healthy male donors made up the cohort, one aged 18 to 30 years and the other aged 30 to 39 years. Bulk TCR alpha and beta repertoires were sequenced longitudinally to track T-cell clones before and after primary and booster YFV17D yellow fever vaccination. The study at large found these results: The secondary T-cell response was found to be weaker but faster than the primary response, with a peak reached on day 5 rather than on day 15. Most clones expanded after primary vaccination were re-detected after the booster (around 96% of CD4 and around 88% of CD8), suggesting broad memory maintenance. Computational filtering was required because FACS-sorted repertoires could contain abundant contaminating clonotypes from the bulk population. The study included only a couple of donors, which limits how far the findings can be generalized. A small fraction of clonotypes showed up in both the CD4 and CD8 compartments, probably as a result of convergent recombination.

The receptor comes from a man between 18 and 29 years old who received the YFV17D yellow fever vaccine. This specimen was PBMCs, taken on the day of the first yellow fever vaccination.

The DNA reads TGTGCCAGCAGCGTTACAGGACTAGCGGGCACAGATACGCAGTATTTT. This yields the protein CASSVTGLAGTDTQYF. This receptor chain uses TRBV9 and TRBJ2-3, and TRBD2 matches 10 of the central bases. Germline trimming: 2 bases from V, 1 base from J; junction bases outside gene matches: 4. For CDR1 and CDR2, the germline V gene lists SGDLS and YYNGEE. The CDR3 goes from the cysteine to the phenylalanine over 16 residues. Only the CDR3 region is kept as DNA, spanning 48 bases read in frame from base 1.